One and the same sample provided the 2 T cell receptor beta chains below, sequenced in a study of blood T cell repertoires in COVID-19. Assay: immunoSEQ multiplex PCR; the TCRdb copy retains only in-frame clones and omits some. The table includes roughly 24,000 clones, approximately 92% detected once. Sequenced input: peripheral blood. Receptors originate from a human donor in a cohort sampled during active COVID-19.

The rearrangement uses TRBV10-3 and TRBJ2-7; 10 bases match TRBD1. CDR1 is ENHRY, CDR2 SYGVKD, per germline. This CDR3 spans 15 amino acids. Trimming at V came to 7 bases and at J to 3 bases, leaving 9 bases not matched to a gene. CDR3 nucleotides: TGTGCCATCACCCCGACAGGGGGCGGAAACTACGAGCAGTACTTC. Protein: CAITPTGGGNYEQYF.

In its sample, this clone was seen a few times. The chain carries TRBV2 and TRBJ2-2; unclear D gene. The V gene's germline CDR1 is SNHLY and CDR2 FYNNEI. The CDR3 is 15 residues long. Trimming stripped 5 bases from V and 0 bases from J, with 10 bases between. CDR3 residues: CASSSNTANTGELFF. Here the CDR3 DNA reads TGTGCCAGCAGTTCGAATACAGCGAACACCGGGGAGCTGTTTTTT.